Included here is one TCR beta chain sequence, with context. The antigen is undetermined. Profiled with immunoSEQ multiplex PCR; TCRdb holds only in-frame clones, not every one. The repertoire holds 2 million to 2.5 million clones, with 95% as singletons. This sample is part of a study of shared clonotypes between healthy human individuals. At the level of the study: The cohort had a couple of women and three men, ages 18 to 49. Notes on the study in general: Estimated richness values were generally larger in naive subsets than in memory subsets.

CDR1 GTSNPN and CDR2 SVGIG come from the germline V gene (reference sequence). Trimming shortened V by 5 bases and J by 0 bases, and 16 bases separated the two germline ends. The CDR3 length is 15 residues. The sequence came from a man between 18 and 35 years old in good health. Source material: naive CD4+ T cells sorted from blood. Subset: CD45RA+ positively selected. This chain connects TRBV30 to TRBJ1-1; no clear D gene. Here the CDR3 reads CAWVRIRSVNTEAFF. In DNA form, the CDR3 reads TGTGCCTGGGTAAGGATCCGCAGTGTGAACACTGAAGCTTTCTTT. Together with reference TRBV30 and TRBJ1-1, the CDR3 gives the full variable domain: SQTIHQWPATLVQPVGSPLSLECTVEGTSNPNLYWYRQAAGRGLQLLFYSVGIGQISSEVPQNLSASRPQDRQFILSSKKLLLSDSGFYLCAWVRIRSVNTEAFFGQGTRLTVV.